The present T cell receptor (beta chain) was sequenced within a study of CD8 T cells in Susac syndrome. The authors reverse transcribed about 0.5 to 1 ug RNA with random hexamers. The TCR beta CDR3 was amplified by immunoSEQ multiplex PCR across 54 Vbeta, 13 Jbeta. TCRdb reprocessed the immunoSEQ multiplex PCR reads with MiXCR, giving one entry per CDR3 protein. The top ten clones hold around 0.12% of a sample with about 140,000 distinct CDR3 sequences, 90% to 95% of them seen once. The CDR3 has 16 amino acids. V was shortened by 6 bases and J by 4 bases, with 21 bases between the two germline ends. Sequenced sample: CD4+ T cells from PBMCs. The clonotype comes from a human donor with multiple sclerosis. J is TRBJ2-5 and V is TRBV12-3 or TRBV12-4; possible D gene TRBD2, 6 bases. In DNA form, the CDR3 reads TGTGCCAGCAGCAACCGAAGAGGAGGGTACGGAGAGACCCAGTACTTC. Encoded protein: CASSNRRGGYGETQYF.